This paragraph covers one T cell receptor beta chain sequence. Its antigen is unidentified. The sample comes from a study of quantifying T cell responses using KT2 cells. Across the study: RNA was reverse transcribed with TCR alpha and beta constant-region primers. Under optimum conditions, T4 ligation efficiency was estimated at more than 9.5%. Study outcomes and limitations: Detection of KT2 sequences held at the lowest tested level, about one cell per 100,000 PBMC.

This CDR3 has 13 amino acids. Germline V gene sequence: CDR1 DFQATT, CDR2 SNEGSKA (reference sequence). The V and J ends lost 0 bases and 6 bases respectively, with 9 bases between them. An oligo carrying a UMI was ligated to the cDNA 3' end. An equimolar mix of RC1.1 and RC1.2 primed the beta chain across TRBC1 and TRBC2. TCRdb called the UMI-ligation and nested PCR reads again in MiXCR, with one record for every CDR3 protein. The table records some 48,000 distinct CDR3 sequences, more than 9% of them present only once. Known numbers of the T cell clone KT2 were added to PBMC. KT2 cells were mixed with fixed PBMC numbers at varying ratios.

The source material was PBMCs spiked with cells of the T cell clone KT2. The chain joins TRBV20-1 to TRBJ1-5; D not certain. The clonotype was recovered from a human donor. CDR3 in amino acids: CSAREGVSQPQHF. In DNA form, the CDR3 reads TGCAGTGCTAGAGAGGGAGTCTCTCAGCCCCAGCATTTT.